This is a list of T cell receptor beta chains from one sample in a study of glioma-infiltrating T cells after dendritic cell vaccination. Assay: immunoSEQ multiplex PCR; the TCRdb copy retains only in-frame clones and omits some. The sample lists some 100,000 clones; roughly 83% were seen once. The input for sequencing was blood, taken before dendritic cell vaccination. Receptors originate from a human donor with glioblastoma. Each CDR3 is given with its conserved first and last residue. D genes are given only for firm matches. The listing skips clone size in some rows; elsewhere it reads once, few, many or a size class.

CASSASWGFEGSETQYF,TGTGCCAGTAGTGCAAGTTGGGGTTTTGAGGGTTCGGAGACCCAGTACTTC,TRBV19,17,TRBJ2-5,.,.
CAIRGTTEYSGANVLTF,TGTGCCATCAGAGGGACTACCGAATACTCTGGGGCCAACGTCCTGACTTTC,TRBV10-3,17,TRBJ2-6,.,TRBD2
CASRLGGTMNTEAFF,TGTGCCAGCAGGCTGGGGGGAACAATGAACACTGAAGCTTTCTTT,TRBV6-1,15,TRBJ1-1,.,.
CASSQDSGSSLSYEQYF,TGTGCCAGCAGCCAAGACAGCGGGTCCTCCCTGTCCTACGAGCAGTACTTC,TRBV4-2,17,TRBJ2-7,.,.
CASSTYIQGSNYGYTF,TGTGCCAGTAGTACCTACATACAGGGATCTAACTATGGCTACACCTTC,TRBV19,16,TRBJ1-2,.,.
CASGLRGSGNTIYF,TGTGCCAGCGGGCTGCGGGGCTCTGGAAACACCATATATTTT,TRBV11-2,14,TRBJ1-3,once,.
CASSESVSNQPQHF,TGCGCCAGCAGTGAGAGCGTCAGCAATCAGCCCCAGCATTTT,TRBV10-2,14,TRBJ1-5,once,.
CASSLDGFSFNYGYTF,TGCGCCAGCAGCTTGGACGGGTTCTCCTTTAACTATGGCTACACCTTC,TRBV5-1,16,TRBJ1-2,.,.
CASSPAGGGYGYTF,TGTGCCAGCAGCCCCGCCGGCGGCGGTTATGGCTACACCTTC,TRBV7-6,14,TRBJ1-2,.,.
CASSLRGKSGYTF,TGTGCCAGCAGCTTAAGGGGCAAGAGTGGCTACACCTTC,TRBV7-2,13,TRBJ1-2,.,.
CASSRSALDTLFF,TGCGCCAGCAGCCGCAGCGCCTTGGACACGCTGTTTTTT,TRBV4-1,13,TRBJ1-4,few,.
CASSDPGTSGPDTQYF,TGTGCCAGCAGTGACCCCGGGACTAGCGGGCCAGATACGCAGTATTTT,TRBV6-1,16,TRBJ2-3,.,TRBD2
CASSYQGAGNSPLHF,TGTGCCAGCAGTTACCAGGGGGCAGGTAATTCACCCCTCCACTTT,TRBV6-5,15,TRBJ1-6,.,TRBD1
CASSLQGRTEAFF,TGCGCCAGCAGCTTACAGGGAAGGACTGAAGCTTTCTTT,TRBV5-1,13,TRBJ1-1,few,.
CASSPISLAGRVTDTQYF,TGTGCCAGCAGTCCCATATCCCTAGCAGGGAGGGTAACAGATACGCAGTATTTT,TRBV27,18,TRBJ2-3,.,TRBD2
CASSLKGLLAEAFF,TGTGCCAGCAGTTTAAAGGGACTTCTGGCTGAAGCTTTCTTT,TRBV28,14,TRBJ1-1,.,.
CASSSRTGGGNTEAFF,TGTGCCAGCTCATCACGTACAGGGGGCGGAAACACTGAAGCTTTCTTT,TRBV18,16,TRBJ1-1,.,TRBD1
CASSVGQGDTEAFF,TGTGCCAGCAGCGTAGGGCAGGGGGATACTGAAGCTTTCTTT,TRBV9,14,TRBJ1-1,.,TRBD1
CASGSGTPQETQYF,TGTGCCAGCGGAAGCGGGACGCCTCAAGAGACCCAGTACTTC,TRBV27,14,TRBJ2-5,.,TRBD2
CASRDRGGWNTEAFF,TGTGCCAGCAGAGACAGGGGAGGGTGGAACACTGAAGCTTTCTTT,TRBV6-5,15,TRBJ1-1,.,TRBD1
CASSLSGGSSYEQYF,TGCGCCAGCAGCTTGTCTGGGGGGAGCTCCTACGAGCAGTACTTC,TRBV5-1,15,TRBJ2-7,.,.
CASSEARGIPTEAFF,TGTGCCAGCAGTGAAGCACGGGGGATCCCCACTGAAGCTTTCTTT,TRBV2,15,TRBJ1-1,once,.
CASRGGDLNNEQFF,TGCGCCAGCCGGGGGGGTGACCTAAACAATGAGCAGTTCTTC,TRBV5-1,14,TRBJ2-1,.,TRBD2
CSAIQVFGYTF,TGCAGTGCAATACAGGTTTTTGGCTACACCTTC,TRBV20-1,11,TRBJ1-2,.,.
CASSPSGYEQYF,TGTGCCAGCAGCCCTAGCGGGTACGAGCAGTACTTC,TRBV7-2,12,TRBJ2-7,.,TRBD2
CASSPGTPINTEAFF,TGTGCCAGCAGCCCTGGGACACCCATAAACACTGAAGCTTTCTTT,TRBV9,15,TRBJ1-1,.,.
CASSPSRTGGNEKLFF,TGTGCCAGCAGCCCGAGCCGGACAGGGGGTAATGAAAAACTGTTTTTT,TRBV7-9,16,TRBJ1-4,once,TRBD1
CASYNEKSPNNYGYTF,TGTGCCAGTTATAATGAGAAGTCGCCGAATAACTATGGCTACACCTTC,TRBV19,16,TRBJ1-2,.,.
CASSIALWRDSLTGELFF,TGTGCCAGTAGTATAGCCCTATGGAGGGATTCTCTCACCGGGGAGCTGTTTTTT,TRBV19,18,TRBJ2-2,.,.
CASSYGWRGGYGYTF,TGTGCCAGCAGTTACGGGTGGCGGGGAGGCTATGGCTACACCTTC,TRBV6-5,15,TRBJ1-2,.,.
CASSLTDSNQPQHF,TGTGCCAGCTCACTGACAGATAGCAATCAGCCCCAGCATTTT,TRBV18,14,TRBJ1-5,.,.
CASSQDMGGPPGYNEQFF,TGCGCCAGCAGCCAAGATATGGGGGGGCCCCCTGGCTACAATGAGCAGTTCTTC,TRBV4-1,18,TRBJ2-1,.,.
CASSSVGSFSGANTGELFF,TGCGCCAGCAGCTCCGTCGGGTCGTTCAGCGGCGCGAACACCGGGGAGCTGTTTTTT,TRBV5-1,19,TRBJ2-2,.,.
CASSPALVTGVQALF,TGTGCCAGCAGCCCTGCGCTAGTTACCGGGGTCCAAGCGCTCTTC,TRBV11-3,15,TRBJ1-2,few,.
CASSAESGETQYF,TGTGCCAGCAGTGCGGAGTCTGGGGAGACCCAGTACTTC,TRBV6-1,13,TRBJ2-5,.,.